The rows below give T cell receptor beta chains drawn from one sample of a study of blood T cell repertoires in COVID-19. Sequencing was performed with immunoSEQ multiplex PCR; in TCRdb, only in-frame clones are kept and a portion is missing. Of under 200,000 clones listed, about 89% were seen once; the top ten hold less than 3.5%. Material for sequencing was peripheral blood. These receptors were taken from a man between 65 and 85 years old with acute or convalescent COVID-19. The CDR3 runs from the conserved cysteine through the conserved F or W. The D gene is left open where the match is weak. Not every row has a clone size; where given, it reads once, few, many or a size class.

D gene: TRBD1
clone size: once
J gene: TRBJ1-5
V gene: TRBV19
CDR3 DNA: TGTGCCAGTAGTCCAAGACAGGGAGACAGAGGCAATCAGCCCCAGCATTTT
CDR3 protein: CASSPRQGDRGNQPQHF

D gene: TRBD2
clone size: -
J gene: TRBJ2-1
V gene: TRBV10-3
CDR3 DNA: TGTGCCATCAGTGAGAGCGGGACTTACAATGAGCAGTTCTTC
CDR3 protein: CAISESGTYNEQFF

D gene: TRBD1
clone size: -
J gene: TRBJ2-1
V gene: TRBV18
CDR3 DNA: TGTGCCAGCTCACCTTGGGCAGGGGGCGATGAGCAGTTCTTC
CDR3 protein: CASSPWAGGDEQFF

D gene: -
clone size: -
J gene: TRBJ2-1
V gene: TRBV27
CDR3 DNA: TGTGCCAGCAGGGCCGCGGGATATCCCTACAATGAGCAGTTCTTC
CDR3 protein: CASRAAGYPYNEQFF

D gene: TRBD2
clone size: -
J gene: TRBJ2-5
V gene: TRBV7-2
CDR3 DNA: TGTGCCAGCAAGGCAGGACTAGCCCAAGAGACCCAGTACTTC
CDR3 protein: CASKAGLAQETQYF

D gene: -
clone size: -
J gene: TRBJ2-5
V gene: TRBV29-1
CDR3 DNA: TGCAGCGTTGTAAGGGGGTTTCAAGAGACCCAGTACTTC
CDR3 protein: CSVVRGFQETQYF

D gene: TRBD1
clone size: -
J gene: TRBJ2-3
V gene: TRBV10-1
CDR3 DNA: TGCGCCAGCAGTGAGAGGACAGGGGGCCCCGATACGCAGTATTTT
CDR3 protein: CASSERTGGPDTQYF

D gene: TRBD1
clone size: -
J gene: TRBJ2-7
V gene: TRBV7-2
CDR3 DNA: TGTGCCAGCAGCACGGACAGGGTGTACGAGCAGTACTTC
CDR3 protein: CASSTDRVYEQYF

D gene: TRBD1
clone size: -
J gene: TRBJ2-1
V gene: TRBV28
CDR3 DNA: TGTGCCAGCAGTGGCCGGGGACAGGCAAGAAATGAGCAGTTCTTC
CDR3 protein: CASSGRGQARNEQFF

D gene: -
clone size: many
J gene: TRBJ2-2
V gene: TRBV7-6
CDR3 DNA: TGTGCCAGCAGCTATTCCTCAACACGGAGATCCGGGGAGCTGTTTTTT
CDR3 protein: CASSYSSTRRSGELFF

D gene: -
clone size: -
J gene: TRBJ2-1
V gene: TRBV7-2
CDR3 DNA: TGTGCCAGCAGCCCCTTGGGGCTCAATAGCTTCGATGAGCAGTTCTTC
CDR3 protein: CASSPLGLNSFDEQFF

D gene: -
clone size: once
J gene: TRBJ1-4
V gene: TRBV7-9
CDR3 DNA: TGTGCCAGCAGCTTAGGTTGGGGGCTGGTCCCTTCAACTAATGAAAAACTGTTTTTT
CDR3 protein: CASSLGWGLVPSTNEKLFF

D gene: -
clone size: -
J gene: TRBJ2-5
V gene: TRBV9
CDR3 DNA: TGTGCCAGCAGCGTAGCGGGGGGCACAGGGGGGACCCAGTACTTC
CDR3 protein: CASSVAGGTGGTQYF

D gene: -
clone size: -
J gene: TRBJ2-1
V gene: TRBV24-1
CDR3 DNA: TGTGCCACCAGTGATCCTCAGGGGCCTCTCTACAATGAGCAGTTCTTC
CDR3 protein: CATSDPQGPLYNEQFF

D gene: TRBD1
clone size: -
J gene: TRBJ1-1
V gene: TRBV28
CDR3 DNA: TGTGCCAGTCACCTACGACAGGGACCGGGAGGGACTGAAGCTTTCTTT
CDR3 protein: CASHLRQGPGGTEAFF

D gene: TRBD1
clone size: -
J gene: TRBJ1-5
V gene: TRBV6-2/TRBV6-3
CDR3 DNA: TGTGCCAGCAGCGGTTTATTCAGGGGGCGCGGGAAAGGAGGCAATCAGCCCCAGCATTTT
CDR3 protein: CASSGLFRGRGKGGNQPQHF

D gene: TRBD1
clone size: -
J gene: TRBJ2-3
V gene: TRBV29-1
CDR3 DNA: TGCAGCACCTCGACAGGGACGACAGATACGCAGTATTTT
CDR3 protein: CSTSTGTTDTQYF

D gene: -
clone size: -
J gene: TRBJ2-1
V gene: TRBV5-1
CDR3 DNA: TGCGCCAGCAGCTTAGGCGGAAGCTCCTACAATGAGCAGTTCTTC
CDR3 protein: CASSLGGSSYNEQFF

D gene: -
clone size: -
J gene: TRBJ1-1
V gene: TRBV7-9
CDR3 DNA: TGTGCCAGCAGCCGGGGGGTGAACACTGAAGCTTTCTTT
CDR3 protein: CASSRGVNTEAFF

D gene: TRBD1
clone size: -
J gene: TRBJ1-2
V gene: TRBV19
CDR3 DNA: TGTGCCAGTAGTATGGGGACAGGGGACTATGGCTACACCTTC
CDR3 protein: CASSMGTGDYGYTF

D gene: -
clone size: -
J gene: TRBJ1-5
V gene: TRBV27
CDR3 DNA: TGTGCCAGCAGTTTACTCGGGAAGGGACAGCCCCAGCATTTT
CDR3 protein: CASSLLGKGQPQHF

D gene: -
clone size: -
J gene: TRBJ1-2
V gene: TRBV7-2
CDR3 DNA: TGTGCCAGCAGCTTCAGGGACTATGGCTACACCTTC
CDR3 protein: CASSFRDYGYTF

D gene: TRBD1
clone size: -
J gene: TRBJ2-7
V gene: TRBV5-4
CDR3 DNA: TGTGCCAGCAGCACCATCAACCGGGACAGAGATCGGTACTTC
CDR3 protein: CASSTINRDRDRYF

D gene: TRBD1
clone size: -
J gene: TRBJ1-1
V gene: TRBV2
CDR3 DNA: TGTGCCAGCAGAGACCTGACAGGGCTCCTTAACACTGAAGCTTTCTTT
CDR3 protein: CASRDLTGLLNTEAFF